This T cell receptor (beta chain) was captured by sequencing in a study of blood T cell repertoires in COVID-19. As for the study in general: Acute and convalescent COVID-19 samples came from the United States, Italy and Spain. The analysed material was cDNA or gDNA that came from T cells, B-cell-depleted T cells, or PBMCs.

Trimming shortened V by 3 bases and J by 2 bases, and 14 bases separated the two germline ends. Germline lookup yields CDR1 LGHDT and CDR2 YNNKEL (reference sequence). CDR3 length: 15 residues. In the original processing: Counts of nucleated cells, estimated from reference gene primer amplification, were obtained. The protocol was immunoSEQ multiplex PCR, while the TCRdb copy is restricted to in-frame clones and leaves out a portion. The DNA gave D and trimming, while V, J and clone size come from that table. This table has 120,000 to 150,000 clones, more than 75% appearing once. This chain joins TRBV3-1 (or the pseudogene TRBV3-2) and TRBJ2-7; D possibly corresponds to TRBD2 (6 bases). This TCR was recovered from a man aged 60 to 75 with active or convalescent COVID-19. The sequenced sample was peripheral blood. CDR3 coding DNA: TGTGCCAGCAGCCAGAGAGGGACTTCCACCTACGAGCAGTACTTC. It encodes CASSQRGTSTYEQYF.